These T cell receptor beta chains were read from a single sample in a study of shared clonotypes between healthy human individuals. Clones were sequenced by immunoSEQ multiplex PCR, and TCRdb holds only the in-frame ones, with some missing. The sample contains roughly 2,500,000 clones, 80% to 95% of which appear only once. The sequenced sample consisted of naive CD4+ T cells from PBMCs. Receptors originate from a man younger than 35 in good health. Some clones in this sample may be carry-over from other donors' samples. The conserved cysteine and the conserved F or W are not part of the CDR3 here. The order of the fields is J gene, V gene, CDR3 protein.

J: TRBJ2-4; V: TRBV21-1; CDR3: ASWKARPLAKNIQY
J: TRBJ2-6; V: TRBV4-1; CDR3: ASSQGRSSGANVLT
J: TRBJ1-6; V: TRBV7-8; CDR3: ASSLRSRQGGNSPLH
J: TRBJ1-5; V: TRBV2; CDR3: ASSALYGSNQPQH
J: TRBJ2-2; V: TRBV11-2; CDR3: ASSFGLQMNTGELF
J: TRBJ2-7; V: TRBV28; CDR3: ASSLRRNEQY
J: TRBJ2-1; V: TRBV6-5; CDR3: ASRGAATFRNEQF
J: TRBJ1-4; V: TRBV2; CDR3: ASRKQGAWNEKLF
J: TRBJ2-7; V: TRBV15; CDR3: ATSRDPPQGSYGEQY
J: TRBJ2-2; V: TRBV9; CDR3: ASSDRGTNTGELF
J: TRBJ2-3; V: TRBV9; CDR3: ASSVAEGGDTQY
J: TRBJ2-2; V: TRBV5-4; CDR3: ASSATGGDTGELF
J: TRBJ2-7; V: TRBV27; CDR3: ASRNSGRGYEQY
J: TRBJ2-3; V: TRBV5-6; CDR3: ASSSPRGGSDTQY
J: TRBJ1-2; V: TRBV25-1; CDR3: ASSAPGTGGFGYT
J: TRBJ2-7; V: TRBV18; CDR3: ASSPPNGDYEQY
J: TRBJ2-7; V: TRBV7-2; CDR3: ASSLAGAPEQY
J: TRBJ2-5; V: TRBV19; CDR3: ASRAGYPQETQY
J: TRBJ1-5; V: TRBV28; CDR3: ASAGWGSGRPQH
J: TRBJ2-1; V: TRBV30; CDR3: AVLLGSHGNEQF
J: TRBJ1-1; V: TRBV7-3; CDR3: ASSLTPVPGGTEAF
J: TRBJ2-3; V: TRBV15; CDR3: ATSRDWGGGGTDTQY
J: TRBJ2-6; V: TRBV4-2; CDR3: ASSQDQFSGANVLT
J: TRBJ2-5; V: TRBV30; CDR3: AWSVGLEETQY
J: TRBJ2-3; V: TRBV2; CDR3: ASSPGGSPTDTQY
J: TRBJ1-5; V: TRBV5-8; CDR3: ASSYRAPGWPQH
J: TRBJ1-1; V: TRBV5-1; CDR3: ASRPSMNTEAF
J: TRBJ2-5; V: TRBV11-2; CDR3: ASRHRTGGTKTQY
J: TRBJ1-2; V: TRBV28; CDR3: ASSSGWQGGYT
J: TRBJ2-1; V: TRBV4-1; CDR3: ASSQGGGYQREQF
J: TRBJ2-1; V: TRBV5-4; CDR3: ASTEPGAQINEQF
J: TRBJ1-1; V: TRBV19; CDR3: ASSIAGVGNTEAF
J: TRBJ1-2; V: TRBV6-6; CDR3: ASSHQPAVYGYT
J: TRBJ2-7; V: TRBV27; CDR3: ASRSLAGEQY
J: TRBJ2-2; V: TRBV27; CDR3: ASRPSGSSSTGELF
J: TRBJ1-3; V: TRBV29-1; CDR3: SAEGGGNTIY
J: TRBJ2-1; V: TRBV15; CDR3: ATSQASGRGVPLNNEQF
J: TRBJ1-4; V: TRBV18; CDR3: ASSPAGTGNEKLF
J: TRBJ2-3; V: TRBV7-2; CDR3: ASSLQQSTDTQY
J: TRBJ2-1; V: TRBV19; CDR3: ASSMYGTSGSIEQF
J: TRBJ2-2; V: TRBV9; CDR3: ASSGLVTGELF
J: TRBJ2-7; V: TRBV28; CDR3: ASSSPGPRYEQY
J: TRBJ2-3; V: TRBV5-6; CDR3: ASRGTSGRKGADTQY
J: TRBJ2-5; V: TRBV10-3; CDR3: AISTENQETQY